The clone carrying this TCR beta chain was seen ten or more times. Antigen unknown. The CDR3 has 13 residues. Trimming pared 4 bases from V and 2 bases from J, leaving 9 bases between. Germline V gives CDR1 MNHEY, CDR2 SMNVEV (reference sequence). The record originates from a study of regulatory T cells in long-lasting Graves disease. General study findings and limits: There was favoring of TRBV28, TRBJ1-2 and TRBJ2-5 in persistent disease.

Arm-PCR of CDR3 regions and iRepertoire HTBI primers were used to build TCR beta libraries. Study processing details: Samples jointly harbored roughly 62 TRBV and 14 to 15 TRBJ segments. TCRdb itself ran the multiplex PCR reads through MiXCR, one entry per CDR3 protein. V and J calls and clone size were set by TCRdb, not the authors. The sample shows under 300,000 distinct CDR3 sequences, around 20% of them seen only once. Time point: newly diagnosed GD, antithyroid drugs for less than 3 months. Generation of the TCR library employed RNA extracted from PBMCs. Each patient gave approximately 9.2 milliliters of EDTA-anticoagulated peripheral blood.

Sequencing used peripheral blood mononuclear cells (PBMCs), obtained at new diagnosis, from a patient treated with antithyroid drugs. This sequence was found in a female donor with Graves disease. The chain has TRBV27 and TRBJ2-7; weak D call: TRBD2 (5 bases). The chain's CDR3 is CASSSPLAYEQYF. Here the CDR3 DNA reads TGTGCCAGCAGTTCACCACTAGCCTACGAGCAGTACTTC.